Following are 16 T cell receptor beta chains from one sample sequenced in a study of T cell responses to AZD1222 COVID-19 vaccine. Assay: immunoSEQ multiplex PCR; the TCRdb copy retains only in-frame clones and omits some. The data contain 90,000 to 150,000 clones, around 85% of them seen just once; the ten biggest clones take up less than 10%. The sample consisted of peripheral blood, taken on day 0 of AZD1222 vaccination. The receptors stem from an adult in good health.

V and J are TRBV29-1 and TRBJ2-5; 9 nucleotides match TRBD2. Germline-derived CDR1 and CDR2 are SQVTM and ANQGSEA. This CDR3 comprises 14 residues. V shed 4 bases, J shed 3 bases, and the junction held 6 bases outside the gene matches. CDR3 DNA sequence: TGCAGCGTTGGGAGGCGGGGGGGCGAAGAGACCCAGTACTTC. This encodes CSVGRRGGEETQYF. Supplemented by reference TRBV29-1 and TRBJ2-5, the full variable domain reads SAVISQKPSRDICQRGTSLTIQCQVDSQVTMMFWYRQQPGQSLTLIATANQGSEATYESGFVIDKFPISRPNLTFSTLTVSNMSPEDSSIYLCSVGRRGGEETQYFGPGTRLLVL.

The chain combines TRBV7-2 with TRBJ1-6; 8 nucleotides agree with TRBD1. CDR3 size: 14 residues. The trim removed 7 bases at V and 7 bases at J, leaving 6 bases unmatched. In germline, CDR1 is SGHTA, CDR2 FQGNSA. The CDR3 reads CASTRTGRNSPLHF. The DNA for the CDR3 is TGTGCCAGCACCCGGACAGGGCGAAATTCACCCCTCCACTTT.

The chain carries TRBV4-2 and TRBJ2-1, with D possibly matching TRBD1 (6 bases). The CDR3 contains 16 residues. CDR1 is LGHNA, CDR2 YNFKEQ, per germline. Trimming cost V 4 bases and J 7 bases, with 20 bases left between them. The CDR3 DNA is TGTGCCAGCAGCCGAGAAGGGGGATCCTTTGGGAATGAGCAGTTCTTC. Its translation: CASSREGGSFGNEQFF.

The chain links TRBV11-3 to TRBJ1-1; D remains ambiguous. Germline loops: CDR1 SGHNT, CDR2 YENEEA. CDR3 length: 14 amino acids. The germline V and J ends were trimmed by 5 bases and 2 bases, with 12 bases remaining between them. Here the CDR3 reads CASSPIGPNTEAFF. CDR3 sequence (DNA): TGTGCCAGCAGCCCCATCGGGCCTAACACTGAAGCTTTCTTT.

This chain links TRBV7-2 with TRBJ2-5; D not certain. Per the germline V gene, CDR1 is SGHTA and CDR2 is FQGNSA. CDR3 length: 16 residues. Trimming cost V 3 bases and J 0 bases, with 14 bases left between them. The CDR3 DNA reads TGTGCCAGCAGCTTGGTATCCCAAGGGTACCAAGAGACCCAGTACTTC. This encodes CASSLVSQGYQETQYF.

Here the CDR3 DNA reads TGTGCCAGCAGTTTAAGGCCCGATAGCTCCTACGAGCAGTACTTC. As protein: CASSLRPDSSYEQYF. The J gene is TRBJ2-7, the V gene TRBV28, with D unresolved. The V gene's germline CDR1 is MDHEN and CDR2 SYDVKM. The CDR3 is 15 amino acids. V gave up 2 bases and J gave up 0 bases, with 11 bases separating them.

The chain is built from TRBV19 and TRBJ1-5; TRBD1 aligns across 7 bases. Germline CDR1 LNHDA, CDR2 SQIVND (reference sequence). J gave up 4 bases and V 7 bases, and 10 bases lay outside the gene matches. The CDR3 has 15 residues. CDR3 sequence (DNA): TGTGCCAGTAATCGTAGACAGGGACTTAATCAGCCCCAGCATTTT. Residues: CASNRRQGLNQPQHF.

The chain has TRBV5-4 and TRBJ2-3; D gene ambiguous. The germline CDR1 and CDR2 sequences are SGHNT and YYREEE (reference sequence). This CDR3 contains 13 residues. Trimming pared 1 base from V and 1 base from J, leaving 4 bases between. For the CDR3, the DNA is TGTGCCAGCAGCTTGTTCCGCACAGATACGCAGTATTTT. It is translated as CASSLFRTDTQYF.

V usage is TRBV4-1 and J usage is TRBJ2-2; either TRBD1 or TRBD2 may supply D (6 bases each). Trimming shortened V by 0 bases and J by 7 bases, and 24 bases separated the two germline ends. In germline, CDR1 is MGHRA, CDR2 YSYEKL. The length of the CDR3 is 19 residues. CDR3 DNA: TGCGCCAGCAGCCAAGATTGGAGGGCCGCAGGGGTTAGTGTCGGGGAGCTGTTTTTT. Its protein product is CASSQDWRAAGVSVGELFF.

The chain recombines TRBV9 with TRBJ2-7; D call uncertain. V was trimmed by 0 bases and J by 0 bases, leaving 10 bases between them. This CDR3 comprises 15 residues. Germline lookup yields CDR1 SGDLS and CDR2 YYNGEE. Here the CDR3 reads CASSVGQTASYEQYF. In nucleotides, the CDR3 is TGTGCCAGCAGCGTAGGCCAGACCGCCTCCTACGAGCAGTACTTC. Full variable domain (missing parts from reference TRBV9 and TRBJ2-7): DSGVTQTPKHLITATGQRVTLRCSPRSGDLSVYWYQQSLDQGLQFLIQYYNGEERAKGNILERFSAQQFPDLHSELNLSSLELGDSALYFCASSVGQTASYEQYFGPGTRLTVT.

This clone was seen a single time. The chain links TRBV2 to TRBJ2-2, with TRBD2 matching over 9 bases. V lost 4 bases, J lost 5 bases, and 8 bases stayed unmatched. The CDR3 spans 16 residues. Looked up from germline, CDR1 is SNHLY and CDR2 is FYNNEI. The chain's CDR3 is CASSVRGGRVTGELFF. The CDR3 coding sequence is TGTGCCAGCAGTGTGCGAGGCGGGAGGGTTACCGGGGAGCTGTTTTTT.

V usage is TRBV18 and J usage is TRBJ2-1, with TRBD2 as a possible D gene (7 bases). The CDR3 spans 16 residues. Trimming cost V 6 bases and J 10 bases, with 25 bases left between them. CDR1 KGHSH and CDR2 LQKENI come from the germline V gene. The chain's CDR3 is CASSPRGGSLTTEQFF. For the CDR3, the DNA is TGTGCCAGCTCTCCGAGGGGGGGATCTCTTACGACAGAGCAGTTCTTC.

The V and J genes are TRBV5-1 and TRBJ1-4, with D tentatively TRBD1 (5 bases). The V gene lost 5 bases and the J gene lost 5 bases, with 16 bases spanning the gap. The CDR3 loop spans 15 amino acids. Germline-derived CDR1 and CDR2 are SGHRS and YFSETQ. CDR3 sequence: CASREAGTGNEKLFF. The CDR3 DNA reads TGCGCCAGCAGGGAAGCCGGGACGGGGAATGAAAAACTGTTTTTT. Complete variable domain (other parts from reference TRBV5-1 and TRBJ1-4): KAGVTQTPRYLIKTRGQQVTLSCSPISGHRSVSWYQQTPGQGLQFLFEYFSETQRNKGNFPGRFSGRQFSNSRSEMNVSTLELGDSALYLCASREAGTGNEKLFFGSGTQLSVL.

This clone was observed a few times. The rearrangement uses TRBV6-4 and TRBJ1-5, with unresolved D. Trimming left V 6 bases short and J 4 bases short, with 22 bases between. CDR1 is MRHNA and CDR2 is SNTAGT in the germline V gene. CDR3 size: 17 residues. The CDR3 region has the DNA TGTGCCAGCAGGTACGGCTCCGGCCTCAATACGAATCAGCCCCAGCATTTT. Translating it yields CASRYGSGLNTNQPQHF.

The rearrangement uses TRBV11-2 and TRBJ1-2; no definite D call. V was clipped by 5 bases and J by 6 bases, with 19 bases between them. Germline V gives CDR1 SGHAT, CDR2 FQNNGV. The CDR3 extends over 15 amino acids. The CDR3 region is CASSTPRRGRDGYTF. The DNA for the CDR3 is TGTGCCAGCAGCACACCAAGGCGGGGAAGGGATGGCTACACCTTC.

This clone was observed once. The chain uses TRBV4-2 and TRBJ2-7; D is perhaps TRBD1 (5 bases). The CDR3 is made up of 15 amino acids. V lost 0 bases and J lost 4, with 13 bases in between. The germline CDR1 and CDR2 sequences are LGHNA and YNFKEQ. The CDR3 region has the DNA TGTGCCAGCAGCCAAGATTGGGGTGGGGCTTACGAGCAGTACTTC. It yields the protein CASSQDWGGAYEQYF.